This T cell receptor beta chain was identified during a study of T cell responses to AZD1222 COVID-19 vaccine. Sequenced by immunoSEQ multiplex PCR; TCRdb stores in-frame clones only, minus some. Of 80,000 to 100,000 clones listed, about 92% are singletons. Germline-derived CDR1 and CDR2 are LGHNA and YSLEER. This CDR3 has 15 residues. V lost 0 bases, J lost 0 bases, and 9 bases lay in between. The J gene is TRBJ2-7, the V gene TRBV4-3, with a possible D match to TRBD2 (5 bases). The input for sequencing was peripheral blood, taken on day 0 of AZD1222 vaccination. This receptor was taken from an adult in good health. CDR3 coding DNA: TGCGCCAGCAGCCAAGATCCAGCGGACTCCTACGAGCAGTACTTC. It yields the protein CASSQDPADSYEQYF.